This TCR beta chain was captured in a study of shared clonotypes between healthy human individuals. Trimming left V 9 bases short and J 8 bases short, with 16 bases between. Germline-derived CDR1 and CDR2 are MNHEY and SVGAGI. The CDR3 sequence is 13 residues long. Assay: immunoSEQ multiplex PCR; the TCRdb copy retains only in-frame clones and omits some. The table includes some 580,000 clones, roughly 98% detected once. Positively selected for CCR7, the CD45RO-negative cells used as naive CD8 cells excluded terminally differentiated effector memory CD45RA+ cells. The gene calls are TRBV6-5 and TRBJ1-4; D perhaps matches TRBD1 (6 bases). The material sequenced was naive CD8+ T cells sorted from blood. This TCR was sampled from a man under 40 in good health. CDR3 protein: CASAGAFLEKLFF. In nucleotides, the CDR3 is TGTGCCAGTGCAGGGGCATTCCTCGAAAAACTGTTTTTT.